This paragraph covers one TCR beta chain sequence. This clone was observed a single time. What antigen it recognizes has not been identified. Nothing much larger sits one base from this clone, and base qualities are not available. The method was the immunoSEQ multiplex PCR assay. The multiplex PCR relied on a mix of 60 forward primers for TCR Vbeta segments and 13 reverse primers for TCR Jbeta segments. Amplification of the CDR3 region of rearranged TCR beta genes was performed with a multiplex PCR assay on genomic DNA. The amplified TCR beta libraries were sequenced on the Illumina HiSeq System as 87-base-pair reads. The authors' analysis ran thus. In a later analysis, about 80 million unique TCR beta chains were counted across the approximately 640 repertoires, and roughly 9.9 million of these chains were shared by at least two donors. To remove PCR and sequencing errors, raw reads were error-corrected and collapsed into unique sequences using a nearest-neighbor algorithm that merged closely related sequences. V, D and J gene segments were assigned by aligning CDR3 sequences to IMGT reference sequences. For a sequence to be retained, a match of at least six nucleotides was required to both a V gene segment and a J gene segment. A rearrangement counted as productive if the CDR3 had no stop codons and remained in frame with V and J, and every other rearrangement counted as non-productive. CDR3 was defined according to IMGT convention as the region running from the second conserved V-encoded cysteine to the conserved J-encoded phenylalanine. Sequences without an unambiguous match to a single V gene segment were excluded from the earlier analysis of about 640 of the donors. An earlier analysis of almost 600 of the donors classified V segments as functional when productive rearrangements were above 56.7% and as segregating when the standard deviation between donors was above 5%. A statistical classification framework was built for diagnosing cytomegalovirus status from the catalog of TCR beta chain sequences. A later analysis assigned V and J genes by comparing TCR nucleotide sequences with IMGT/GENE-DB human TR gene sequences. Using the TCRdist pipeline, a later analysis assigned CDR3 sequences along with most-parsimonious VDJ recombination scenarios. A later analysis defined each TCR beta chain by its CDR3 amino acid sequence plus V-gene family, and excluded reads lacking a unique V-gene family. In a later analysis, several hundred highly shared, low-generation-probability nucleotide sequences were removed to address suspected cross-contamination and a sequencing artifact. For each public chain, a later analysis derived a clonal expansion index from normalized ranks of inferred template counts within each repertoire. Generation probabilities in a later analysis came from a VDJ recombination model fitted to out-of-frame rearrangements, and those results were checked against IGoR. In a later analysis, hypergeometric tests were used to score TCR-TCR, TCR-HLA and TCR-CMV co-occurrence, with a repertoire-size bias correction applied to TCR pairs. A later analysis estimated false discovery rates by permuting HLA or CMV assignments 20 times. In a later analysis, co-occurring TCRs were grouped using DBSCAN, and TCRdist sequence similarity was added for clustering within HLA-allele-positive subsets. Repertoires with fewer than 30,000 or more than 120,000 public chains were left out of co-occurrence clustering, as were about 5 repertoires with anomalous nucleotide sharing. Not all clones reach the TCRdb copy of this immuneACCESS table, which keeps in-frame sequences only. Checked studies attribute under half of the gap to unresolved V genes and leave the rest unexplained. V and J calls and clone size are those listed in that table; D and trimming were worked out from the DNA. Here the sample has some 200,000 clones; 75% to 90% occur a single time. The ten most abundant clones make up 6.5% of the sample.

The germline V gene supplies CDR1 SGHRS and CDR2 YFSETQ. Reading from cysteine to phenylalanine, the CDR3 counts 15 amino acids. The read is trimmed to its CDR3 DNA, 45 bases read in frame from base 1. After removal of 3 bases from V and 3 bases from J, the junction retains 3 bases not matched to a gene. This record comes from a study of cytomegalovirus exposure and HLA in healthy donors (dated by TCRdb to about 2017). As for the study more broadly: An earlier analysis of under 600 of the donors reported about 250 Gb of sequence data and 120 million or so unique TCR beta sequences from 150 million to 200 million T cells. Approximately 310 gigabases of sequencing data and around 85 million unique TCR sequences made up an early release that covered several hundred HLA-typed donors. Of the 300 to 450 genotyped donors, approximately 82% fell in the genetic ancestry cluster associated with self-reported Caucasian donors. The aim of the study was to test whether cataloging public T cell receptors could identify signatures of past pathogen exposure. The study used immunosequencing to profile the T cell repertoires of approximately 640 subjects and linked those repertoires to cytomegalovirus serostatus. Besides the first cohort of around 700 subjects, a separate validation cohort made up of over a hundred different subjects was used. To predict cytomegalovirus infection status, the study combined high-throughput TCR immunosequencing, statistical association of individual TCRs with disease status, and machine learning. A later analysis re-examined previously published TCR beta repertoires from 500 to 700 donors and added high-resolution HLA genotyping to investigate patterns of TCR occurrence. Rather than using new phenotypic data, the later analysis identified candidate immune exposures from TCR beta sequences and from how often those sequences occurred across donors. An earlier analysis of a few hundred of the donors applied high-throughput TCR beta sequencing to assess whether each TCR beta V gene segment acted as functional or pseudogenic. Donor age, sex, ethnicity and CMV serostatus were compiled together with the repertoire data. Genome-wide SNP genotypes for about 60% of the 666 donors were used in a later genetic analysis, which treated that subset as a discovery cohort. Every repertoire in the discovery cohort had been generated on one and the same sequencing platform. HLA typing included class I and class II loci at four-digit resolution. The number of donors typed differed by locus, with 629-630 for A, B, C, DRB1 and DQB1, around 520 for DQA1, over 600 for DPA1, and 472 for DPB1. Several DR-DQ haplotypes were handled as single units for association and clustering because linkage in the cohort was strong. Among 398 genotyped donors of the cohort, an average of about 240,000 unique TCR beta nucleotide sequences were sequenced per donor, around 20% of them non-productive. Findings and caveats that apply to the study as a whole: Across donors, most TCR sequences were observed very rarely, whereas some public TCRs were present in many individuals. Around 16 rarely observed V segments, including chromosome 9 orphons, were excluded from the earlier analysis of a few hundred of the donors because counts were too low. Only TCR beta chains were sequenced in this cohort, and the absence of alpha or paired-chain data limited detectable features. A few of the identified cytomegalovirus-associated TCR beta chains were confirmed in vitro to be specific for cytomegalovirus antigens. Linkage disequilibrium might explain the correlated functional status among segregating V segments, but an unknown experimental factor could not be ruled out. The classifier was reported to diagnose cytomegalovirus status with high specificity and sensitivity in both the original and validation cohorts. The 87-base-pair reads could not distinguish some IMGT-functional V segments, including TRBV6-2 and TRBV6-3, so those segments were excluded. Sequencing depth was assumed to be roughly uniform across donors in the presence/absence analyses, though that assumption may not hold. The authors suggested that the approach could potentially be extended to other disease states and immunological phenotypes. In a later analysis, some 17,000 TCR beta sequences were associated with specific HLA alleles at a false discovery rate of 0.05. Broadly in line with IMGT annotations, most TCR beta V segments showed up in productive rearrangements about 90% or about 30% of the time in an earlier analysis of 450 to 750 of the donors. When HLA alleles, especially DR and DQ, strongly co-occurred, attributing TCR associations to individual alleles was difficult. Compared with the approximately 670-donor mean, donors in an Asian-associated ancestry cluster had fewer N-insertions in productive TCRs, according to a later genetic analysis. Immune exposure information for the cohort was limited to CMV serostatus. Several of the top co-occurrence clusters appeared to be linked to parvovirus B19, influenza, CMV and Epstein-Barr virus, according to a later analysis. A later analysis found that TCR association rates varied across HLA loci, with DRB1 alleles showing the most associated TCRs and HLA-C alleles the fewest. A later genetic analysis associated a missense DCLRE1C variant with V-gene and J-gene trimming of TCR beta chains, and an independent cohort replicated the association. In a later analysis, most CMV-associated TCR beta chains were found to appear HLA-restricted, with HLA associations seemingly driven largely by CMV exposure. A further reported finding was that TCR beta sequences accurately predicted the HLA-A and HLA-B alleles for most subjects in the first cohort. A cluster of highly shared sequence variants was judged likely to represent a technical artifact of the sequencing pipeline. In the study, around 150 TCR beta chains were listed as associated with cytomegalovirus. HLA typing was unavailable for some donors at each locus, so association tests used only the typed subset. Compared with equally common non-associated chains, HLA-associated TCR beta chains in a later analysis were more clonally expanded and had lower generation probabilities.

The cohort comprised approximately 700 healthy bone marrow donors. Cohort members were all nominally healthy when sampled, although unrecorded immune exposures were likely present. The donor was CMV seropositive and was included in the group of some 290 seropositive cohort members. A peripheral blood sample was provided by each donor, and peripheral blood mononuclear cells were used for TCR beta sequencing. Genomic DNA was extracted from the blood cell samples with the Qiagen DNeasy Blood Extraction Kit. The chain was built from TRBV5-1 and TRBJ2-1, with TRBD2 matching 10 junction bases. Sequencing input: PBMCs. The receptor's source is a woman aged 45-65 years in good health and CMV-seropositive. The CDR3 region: CASSSLAGSYNEQFF. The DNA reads TGCGCCAGCAGCTCACTAGCGGGGAGCTACAATGAGCAGTTCTTC. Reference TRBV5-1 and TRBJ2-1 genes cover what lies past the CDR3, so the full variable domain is KAGVTQTPRYLIKTRGQQVTLSCSPISGHRSVSWYQQTPGQGLQFLFEYFSETQRNKGNFPGRFSGRQFSNSRSEMNVSTLELGDSALYLCASSSLAGSYNEQFFGPGTRLTVL.